These 3 T cell receptor beta chains were all obtained from the same sample, sequenced in a study of CD8 T cells in Susac syndrome. The authors reverse transcribed roughly 0.5 to 1 ug RNA with random hexamers. Using its own MiXCR run on the immunoSEQ multiplex PCR reads, TCRdb lists one record per CDR3 protein. The top ten clones hold 0.15% to 0.2% of a sample with a few hundred thousand distinct CDR3 sequences, 85% to 95% of them seen once. Specimen: CD4+ T cells from PBMCs. The receptors derive from a human donor with Susac syndrome.

The J gene is TRBJ1-5, the V gene TRBV7-2; D unresolved. Trimming stripped 2 bases from V and 0 bases from J, with 8 bases between. Germline CDR1 and CDR2: SGHTA and FQGNSA. CDR3 length: 15 residues. The CDR3 DNA follows: TGTGCCAGCAGCTTACGAGGATATAGCAATCAGCCCCAGCATTTT. Its translation is CASSLRGYSNQPQHF.

The rearrangement links TRBV2 to TRBJ1-1, with D possibly TRBD1 on 5 matching bases. This CDR3 has 13 amino acids. The germline CDR1 and CDR2 sequences are SNHLY and FYNNEI. V was clipped by 7 bases and J by 0 bases, with 9 bases between them. The CDR3 nucleotides read TGTGCCAGCATAGCGGACATGAACACTGAAGCTTTCTTT. It specifies CASIADMNTEAFF.

The chain carries TRBV27 and TRBJ1-1; 8 nucleotides agree with TRBD1. Germline CDR1 is MNHEY and CDR2 is SMNVEV (reference sequence). There are 15 residues in the CDR3. V dropped 3 bases and J dropped 1; count of bases not matched to a gene: 4. DNA of the CDR3: TGTGCCAGCAGTTTCGACAGGGGTGGGAACACTGAAGCTTTCTTT. Translation gives CASSFDRGGNTEAFF.